This T cell receptor beta chain was recovered during a study of T cells in Graves' hyperthyroidism and ophthalmopathy. Overall study context: At the time of initial diagnosis and before any treatment, peripheral blood was collected.

Participants, patients aged 18 to 65, had newly diagnosed hyperthyroidism with a duration under 2 months. Patients showing uncontrolled infection, other autoimmune disease, pregnancy or lactation were ineligible. TCR beta CDR3 regions were amplified from RNA. The TCR CDR3 first-round RT-PCR relied on the HTBI primer set. TCRdb re-analysed the multiplex PCR reads in MiXCR, keeping a single row per CDR3 protein. The repertoire holds about 210,000 distinct CDR3 sequences, with 17% as singletons. This clonotype was seen at least ten times. V lost 1 base to trimming and J lost 1 base; unmatched junction nucleotides: 0. CDR1 is SGHAT and CDR2 is FQNNGV in the germline V gene. The CDR3 covers 15 residues.

V and J are TRBV11-2 and TRBJ1-1; 10 nucleotides agree with TRBD1. The source of this sequence is a man aged 45-65 years with Graves' hyperthyroidism. What was sequenced was blood. For the CDR3, the DNA is TGTGCCAGCAGCTTAGGGACAGGGGGGAACACTGAAGCTTTCTTT. This gives the protein CASSLGTGGNTEAFF.